This T cell receptor beta chain was sequenced for a study of CD8+CD57+ T cells in acquired aplastic anemia. For the study at large: DNA recovered from sorted CD4+ and CD8+ cells had a mean of approximately 3.4 ug.

Genomic DNA, the template, was used for profiling of the TCR beta VDJ and CDR3. TCRdb recomputed calls from the reads with MiXCR, one row per CDR3 protein. The repertoire holds 150,000 to 180,000 distinct CDR3 sequences, with just over 50% as singletons. All patients picked for sequencing had shown, by flow cytometry, an expansion of CD8+CD57+ cells. CDR3 length equals 14 residues. Germline V gene lookup returns CDR1 DFQATT and CDR2 SNEGSKA (reference sequence). V shed 3 bases and J 4 bases; nucleotides not matched to a gene: 6. This clonotype was recorded at least ten times. V and J are TRBV20-1 and TRBJ2-1, with 7 bases matching TRBD2. Sequencing was performed on sorted CD4+, CD8+, or CD8+CD57+ T cells (not recorded which) from PBMCs. This clonotype was sampled from a human donor with aplastic anemia. CDR3 loop: CSASPGGPYNEQFF. As DNA, the CDR3 is TGCAGTGCTAGCCCGGGGGGACCTTACAATGAGCAGTTCTTC.